This T cell receptor delta chain originates from a study of Vδ1+ human thymocytes. Points from the study as a whole: Highly polyclonal TRG and TRD repertoires with Gaussian CDR3 length distributions appeared in thymus. Bulk repertoire data may be misinterpreted because of unexpected Vdelta2 sequences.

This CDR3 spans 21 amino acids. V lost 0 bases, J lost 3 bases, and 18 bases stayed unmatched. Germline CDR1 and CDR2: TSWWSYY and QGS. RNA was extracted from the cells and then reverse transcribed. CDR3 amplicons came from multiplex PCR with pooled V-gene forward and constant-region reverse primers. TCRdb processed the multiplex PCR reads again with the CATT caller. The sample records roughly 76,000 delta-chain clones, approximately 34% being singletons. Turning to this clone: Its cognate antigen is unknown.

J is TRDJ1 and V is TRDV1; TRDD3 matches at 11 bases. Sequencing was carried out using Vdelta1+ gamma-delta thymocytes from the thymus. Subset specified: FACS-sorted CD3+ TCRalphabeta- TCRVdelta1+ TCRVdelta2- thymocytes. This TCR was recovered from a boy under two years old who had congenital heart surgery. The CDR3 loop reads CALGELRCLVLGDKKSDKLIF. The CDR3 coding sequence is TGTGCTCTTGGGGAACTTCGGTGCCTTGTACTGGGGGATAAAAAGTCCGATAAACTCATCTTT.